This TCR beta chain appears in the sequencing data of a study of blood T cells in healthy people across ages. Trimming took 6 bases from V and 0 from J, leaving 12 bases between them. The CDR3 is made up of 15 amino acids. Germline values: CDR1 MNHEY, CDR2 SVGAGI. The authors ran a second PCR of about 6 to 12 cycles using a sample-barcoded 5' primer and a J-beta primer mix. One entry per CDR3 protein results from TCRdb running MiXCR on the 5' RACE reads. The table has fewer than 800,000 distinct CDR3 sequences, around 25% seen once. This same sample was also part of a study on T cells of mothers and their children.

This receptor was obtained from a boy younger than 18 in good health. V gene TRBV6-5 combines with J gene TRBJ1-5; D is uncertain. The specimen was blood. CDR3 DNA sequence: TGTGCCAGCAGCCCACACTCTTATAGCAATCAGCCCCAGCATTTT. Translating gives CASSPHSYSNQPQHF.